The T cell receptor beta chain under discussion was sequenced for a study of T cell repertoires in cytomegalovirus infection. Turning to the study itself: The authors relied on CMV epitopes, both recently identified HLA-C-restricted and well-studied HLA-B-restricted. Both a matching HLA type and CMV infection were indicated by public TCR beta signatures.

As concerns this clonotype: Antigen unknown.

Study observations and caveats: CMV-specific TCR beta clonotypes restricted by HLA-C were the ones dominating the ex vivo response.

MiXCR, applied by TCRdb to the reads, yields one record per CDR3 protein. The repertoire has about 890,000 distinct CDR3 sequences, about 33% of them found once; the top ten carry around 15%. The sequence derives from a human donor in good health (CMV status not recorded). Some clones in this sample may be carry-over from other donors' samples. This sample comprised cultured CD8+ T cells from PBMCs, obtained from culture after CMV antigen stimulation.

Written as DNA, the CDR3 is TGTGCTAGTGGTGCGAATGCTGGGGGGACTGAAGCTTTCTTT. This translates into CASGANAGGTEAFF. The chain is built from TRBV12-5 and TRBJ1-1; tentatively, D is TRBD1 (5 bases). The germline V gene encodes CDR1 LGHNT and CDR2 FRNRAP. This CDR3 is 14 amino acids long. V shed 5 bases and J shed 5 bases, with 15 bases lying between them.